Below are 4 T cell receptor beta chains sequenced from a single sample in a study of blood T cell repertoires in COVID-19. Data came from immunoSEQ multiplex PCR; TCRdb stores just in-frame clones and leaves some out. The sample shows about 240,000 clones, 87% of them seen only once. The source material was PBMCs or T cells enriched from blood (not recorded which). The source of these receptors is a woman aged 25-40 years with acute COVID-19.

This chain links TRBV12-2 with TRBJ1-2; the table's D call, TRBD1, was not checked against the DNA. TRBV12-2 is a pseudogene locus. The CDR3 contains 15 residues. The CDR3 DNA reads as TGTGCAAGTCGCTTAGAGGGTACGACAGGGGGTGGCTACACCTTC. Translation: CASRLEGTTGGGYTF.

This sequence joins TRBV5-6 and TRBJ1-2; TRBD1 aligns across 7 bases. Germline V gene sequence: CDR1 SGHDT, CDR2 YYEEEE. This CDR3 has 16 amino acids. The junction had 14 bases not matched to a gene; V was cut back by 4 bases and J by 5 bases. CDR3 DNA: TGTGCCAGCAGCGGACGGGAACAGGGGCCGTGGTATGGCTACACCTTC. Translating gives CASSGREQGPWYGYTF. Full variable domain (remainder filled in from reference TRBV5-6 and TRBJ1-2): DAGVTQSPTHLIKTRGQQVTLRCSPKSGHDTVSWYQQALGQGPQFIFQYYEEEERQRGNFPDRFSGHQFPNYSSELNVNALLLGDSALYLCASSGREQGPWYGYTFGSGTRLTVV.

The V gene is TRBV4-2, the J gene TRBJ1-5; TRBD1 is a possible D gene (6 bases). The V end was cut by 3 bases, the J end by 4 bases, with 10 bases between. CDR3 length: 14 residues. CDR1 and CDR2 (germline): LGHNA, YNFKEQ. Here the CDR3 reads CASSHQTGNQPQHF. The CDR3 nucleotides read TGTGCCAGCAGCCATCAAACAGGGAATCAGCCCCAGCATTTT.

The rearrangement joins TRBV3-1 (or the pseudogene TRBV3-2) to TRBJ1-1; D gene ambiguous. V was shortened by 0 bases and J by 6 bases, with 14 bases between the two germline ends. Germline CDR1 and CDR2: LGHDT and YNNKEL (reference sequence). This CDR3 region has 15 residues. CDR3 DNA: TGTGCCAGCAGCCAAGAGGCGGAAGCGAGCCCTGAAGCTTTCTTT. It yields the protein CASSQEAEASPEAFF.